This TCR beta chain was recovered during a study of cytomegalovirus exposure and HLA in healthy donors. V lost 5 bases, J lost 8 bases, and 18 bases lay in between. The V gene's germline CDR1 is MNHNS and CDR2 SASEGT. This CDR3 has 14 residues. PCR primers comprised 60 Vbeta and 13 Jbeta primers. Repertoires were generated with immunoSEQ multiplex PCR, while TCRdb's copy carries only in-frame clones and drops some. The sample carries 110,000 to 150,000 clones, under 90% recorded once. Each donor's status was that of a healthy bone marrow donor. Points from the study as a whole: There were several of the most significant clusters that appeared linked to common viral pathogens in a later analysis. Reports described diagnosis of cytomegalovirus status by the classifier as highly specific and sensitive.

As regards this clone: Its antigen remains unknown.

The sequenced sample was PBMCs. This sequence was found in a man in his forties in good health and CMV-seronegative. This chain joins TRBV6-1 and TRBJ1-2; maybe TRBD1 (5 bases). The CDR3 protein is CASSRDRIQSGYTF. CDR3 sequence (DNA): TGTGCCAGCAGTAGAGACAGAATACAATCAGGCTACACCTTC.